This entry features one T cell receptor beta chain sequence. Per germline, CDR1 SNHLY and CDR2 FYNNEI. The CDR3 is made up of 14 amino acids. Trimming cost V 4 bases and J 3 bases; bases outside gene matches: 2. The sample originates from a study of control samples from healthy donors and cancer patients. Some clones are missing from TCRdb's copy, which holds only in-frame ones; the method was immunoSEQ multiplex PCR. The data hold under 200,000 clones, with roughly 91% observed a single time. V and J are TRBV2 and TRBJ1-1, with TRBD1 identical over 10 bases. This receptor was identified in a woman aged 25 to 45 in good health. The specimen was blood. The CDR3 loop is CASSGQGADTEAFF. DNA for the CDR3: TGTGCCAGCAGTGGACAGGGGGCGGACACTGAAGCTTTCTTT.